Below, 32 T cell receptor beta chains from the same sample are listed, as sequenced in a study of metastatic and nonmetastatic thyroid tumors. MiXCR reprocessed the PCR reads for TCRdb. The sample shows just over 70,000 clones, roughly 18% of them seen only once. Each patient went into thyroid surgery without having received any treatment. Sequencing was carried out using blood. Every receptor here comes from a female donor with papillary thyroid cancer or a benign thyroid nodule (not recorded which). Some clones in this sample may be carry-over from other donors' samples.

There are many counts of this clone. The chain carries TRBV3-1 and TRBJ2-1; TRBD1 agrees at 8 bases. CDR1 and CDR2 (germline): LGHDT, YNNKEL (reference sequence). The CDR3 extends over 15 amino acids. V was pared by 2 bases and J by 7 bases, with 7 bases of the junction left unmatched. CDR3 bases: TGTGCCAGCAGCCAACGAAGGACAGGGCCTAATGAGCAGTTCTTC. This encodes CASSQRRTGPNEQFF.

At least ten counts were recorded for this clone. CDR3 DNA sequence: TGTGCCAGTAGTATTAAAGCGGGAGGCGCATCCTACAATGAGCAGTTCTTC. It codes for CASSIKAGGASYNEQFF. The chain joins TRBV19 to TRBJ2-1; 9 bases map to TRBD2. Trimming removed 3 bases from V and 1 base from J; junction bases left unmatched: 7. Germline assignment: CDR1 LNHDA and CDR2 SQIVND (reference sequence). The CDR3 is 17 amino acids.

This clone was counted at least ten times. The CDR3 DNA reads as TGCAGTGCTAGAGATTGGAGGGGCTCGAGGAATTCACCCCTCCACTTT. Translating it yields CSARDWRGSRNSPLHF. The V call is TRBV20-1, the J call TRBJ1-6; TRBD1 is a possible D gene (5 bases). Germline-derived CDR1 and CDR2 are DFQATT and SNEGSKA (reference sequence). The V end was cut by 0 bases, the J end by 7 bases, with 16 bases between. This CDR3 region has 16 residues.

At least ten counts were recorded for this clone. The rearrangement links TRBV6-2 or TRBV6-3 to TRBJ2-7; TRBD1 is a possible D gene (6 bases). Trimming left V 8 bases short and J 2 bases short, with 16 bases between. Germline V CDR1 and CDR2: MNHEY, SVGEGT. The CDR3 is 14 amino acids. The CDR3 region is CASFTGQGTYEQYF. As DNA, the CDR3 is TGTGCCAGCTTTACGGGACAAGGCACCTACGAGCAGTACTTC.

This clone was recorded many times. CDR3 DNA: TGCGCCAGCAGCCCCAAGTTACAGGGACAGGTCTTTCGAGGACAGTATTTT. It translates to CASSPKLQGQVFRGQYF. The chain employs TRBV5-1 and TRBJ2-3; TRBD1 agrees at 8 bases. This CDR3 spans 17 amino acids. V was clipped by 4 bases and J by 12 bases; unmatched bases: 22. Looked up from germline, CDR1 is SGHRS and CDR2 is YFSETQ.

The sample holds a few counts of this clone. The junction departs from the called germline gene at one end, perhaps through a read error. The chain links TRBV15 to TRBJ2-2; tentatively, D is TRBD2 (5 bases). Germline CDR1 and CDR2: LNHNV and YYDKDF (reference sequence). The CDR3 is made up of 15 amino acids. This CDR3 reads CATIRAGGYTGELFF. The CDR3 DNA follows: TGTGCCACCATCAGAGCAGGAGGCTACACCGGGGAGCTGTTTTTT.

CDR3 region: CSARLRAKGYYEQYF. For the CDR3, the DNA is TGCAGTGCTCGGCTTCGGGCAAAAGGCTACTACGAGCAGTACTTC. The chain has TRBV20-1 and TRBJ2-7, with D hard to call. The germline V gene has CDR1 DFQATT and CDR2 SNEGSKA (reference sequence). V was pared by 5 bases and J by 3 bases, with 20 bases between. The CDR3 contains 15 residues.

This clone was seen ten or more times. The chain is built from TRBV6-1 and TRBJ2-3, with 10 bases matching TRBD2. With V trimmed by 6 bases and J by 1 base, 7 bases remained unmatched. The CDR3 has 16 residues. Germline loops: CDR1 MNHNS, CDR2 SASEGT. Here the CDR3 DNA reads TGTGCCAGCAGCTTAACTAGCGGGGAAGGCACAGATACGCAGTATTTT. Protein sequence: CASSLTSGEGTDTQYF.

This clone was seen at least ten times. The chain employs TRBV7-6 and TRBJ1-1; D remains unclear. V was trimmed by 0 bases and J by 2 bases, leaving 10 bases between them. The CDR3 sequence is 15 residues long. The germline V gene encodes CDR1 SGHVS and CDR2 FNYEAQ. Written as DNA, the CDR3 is TGTGCCAGCAGCTTAGCGTCAGGCTTCAACACTGAAGCTTTCTTT. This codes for CASSLASGFNTEAFF.

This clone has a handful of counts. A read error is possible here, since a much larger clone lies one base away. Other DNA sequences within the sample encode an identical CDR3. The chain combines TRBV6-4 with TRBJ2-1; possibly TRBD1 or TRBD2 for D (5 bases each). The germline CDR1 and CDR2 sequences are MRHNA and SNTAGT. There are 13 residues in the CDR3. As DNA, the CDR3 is TGTGCCAGTAGTGTGGGGGAGAGGGGTGAGCAGTTCTTC. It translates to CASSVGERGEQFF.

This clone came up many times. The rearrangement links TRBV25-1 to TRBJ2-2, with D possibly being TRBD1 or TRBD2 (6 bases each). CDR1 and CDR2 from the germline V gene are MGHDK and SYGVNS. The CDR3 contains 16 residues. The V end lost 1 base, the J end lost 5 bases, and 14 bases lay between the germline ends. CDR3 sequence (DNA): TGTGCCAGCAGTGAATGGAGGGGGGTAGGGACCGGGGAGCTGTTTTTT. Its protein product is CASSEWRGVGTGELFF.

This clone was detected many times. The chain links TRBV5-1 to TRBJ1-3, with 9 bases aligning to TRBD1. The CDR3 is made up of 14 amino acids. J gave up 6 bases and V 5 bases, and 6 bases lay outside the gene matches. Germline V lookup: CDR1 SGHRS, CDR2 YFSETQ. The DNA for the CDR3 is TGCGCCAGCAGATCGACAGGGGGGGAAAACACCATATATTTT. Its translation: CASRSTGGENTIYF.

Written as DNA, the CDR3 is TGTGCCAGCAGCTTACCGGGGGGCGGATACGAGCAGTACTTC. It is translated as CASSLPGGGYEQYF. The chain uses TRBV7-2 and TRBJ2-7; maybe TRBD2 (7 bases). The CDR3 has 14 residues. Germline CDR1 is SGHTA and CDR2 is FQGNSA. The V end lost 2 bases, the J end lost 4 bases, and 12 bases lay between the germline ends.

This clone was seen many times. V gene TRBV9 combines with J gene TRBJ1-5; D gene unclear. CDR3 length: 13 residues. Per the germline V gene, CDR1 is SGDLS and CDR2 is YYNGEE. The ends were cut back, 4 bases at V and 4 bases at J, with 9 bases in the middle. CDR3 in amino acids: CASSQWENQPQHF. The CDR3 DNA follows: TGTGCCAGCAGCCAATGGGAGAATCAGCCCCAGCATTTT.

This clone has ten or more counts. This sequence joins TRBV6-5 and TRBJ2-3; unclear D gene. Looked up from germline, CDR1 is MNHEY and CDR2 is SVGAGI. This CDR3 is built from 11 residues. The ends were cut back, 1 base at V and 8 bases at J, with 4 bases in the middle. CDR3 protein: CASSYLSTQYF. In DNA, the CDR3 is TGTGCCAGCAGTTACTTAAGTACGCAGTATTTT.

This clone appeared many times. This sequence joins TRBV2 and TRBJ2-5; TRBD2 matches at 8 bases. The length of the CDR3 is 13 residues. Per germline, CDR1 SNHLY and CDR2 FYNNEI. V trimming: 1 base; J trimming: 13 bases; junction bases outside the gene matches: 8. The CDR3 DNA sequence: TGTGCCAGCAGTGAAGTTTCGGGGGGGCTGATGTACTTC. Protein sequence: CASSEVSGGLMYF. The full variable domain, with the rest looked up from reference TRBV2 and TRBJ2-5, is EPEVTQTPSHQVTQMGQEVILRCVPISNHLYFYWYRQILGQKVEFLVSFYNNEISEKSEIFDDQFSVERPDGSNFTLKIRSTKLEDSAMYFCASSEVSGGLMYFGPGTRLLVL.

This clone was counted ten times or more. The CDR3: CASTREALNYGYTF. The CDR3 nucleotides are TGTGCCAGCACCCGGGAAGCGCTTAACTATGGCTACACCTTC. The chain joins TRBV5-8 to TRBJ1-2; no firm D call. Germline V gene lookup returns CDR1 SGHTS and CDR2 YDEGEE. The V gene lost 6 bases and the J gene lost 1 base, with 13 bases spanning the gap. This CDR3 spans 14 amino acids.

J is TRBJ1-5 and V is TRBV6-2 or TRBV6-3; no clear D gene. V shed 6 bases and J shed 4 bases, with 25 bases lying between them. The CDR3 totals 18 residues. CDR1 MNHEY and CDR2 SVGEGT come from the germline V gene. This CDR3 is CASSQLRYCGFRNQPQHF. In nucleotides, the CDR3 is TGTGCCAGCAGCCAGCTGAGATACTGTGGTTTTAGGAATCAGCCCCAGCATTTT.

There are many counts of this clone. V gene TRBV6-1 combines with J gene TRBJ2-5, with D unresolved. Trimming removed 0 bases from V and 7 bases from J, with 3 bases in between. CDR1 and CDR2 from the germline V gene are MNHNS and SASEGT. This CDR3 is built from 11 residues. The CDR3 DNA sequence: TGTGCCAGCAGTGAAGCGTTGACCCAGTACTTC. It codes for CASSEALTQYF.

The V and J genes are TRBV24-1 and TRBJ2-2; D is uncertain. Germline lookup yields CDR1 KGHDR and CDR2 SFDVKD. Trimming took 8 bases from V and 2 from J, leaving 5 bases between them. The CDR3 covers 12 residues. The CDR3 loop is CATKINTGELFF. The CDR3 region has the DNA TGTGCCACCAAAATAAACACCGGGGAGCTGTTTTTT.

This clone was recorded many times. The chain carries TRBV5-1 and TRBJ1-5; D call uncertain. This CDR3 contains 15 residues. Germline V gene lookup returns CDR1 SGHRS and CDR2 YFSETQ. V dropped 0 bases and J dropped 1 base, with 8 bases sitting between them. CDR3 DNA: TGCGCCAGCAGCTTGGTATCGGGGAGCAATCAGCCCCAGCATTTT. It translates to CASSLVSGSNQPQHF.

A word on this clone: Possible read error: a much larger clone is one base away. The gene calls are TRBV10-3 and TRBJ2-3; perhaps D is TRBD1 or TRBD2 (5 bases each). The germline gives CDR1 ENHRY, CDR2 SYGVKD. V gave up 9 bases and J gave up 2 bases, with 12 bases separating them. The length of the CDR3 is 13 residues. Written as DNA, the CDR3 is TGTGCCATGAGGGACCTTGACACAGATACGCAGTATTTT. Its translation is CAMRDLDTDTQYF.

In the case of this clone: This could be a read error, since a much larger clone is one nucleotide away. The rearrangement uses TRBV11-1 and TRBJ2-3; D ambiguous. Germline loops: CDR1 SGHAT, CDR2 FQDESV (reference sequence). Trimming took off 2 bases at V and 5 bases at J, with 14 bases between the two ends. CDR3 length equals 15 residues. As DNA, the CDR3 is TGTGCCAGCAGCTTAAGCGCGGAATCCAAAGATACGCAGTATTTT. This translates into CASSLSAESKDTQYF.

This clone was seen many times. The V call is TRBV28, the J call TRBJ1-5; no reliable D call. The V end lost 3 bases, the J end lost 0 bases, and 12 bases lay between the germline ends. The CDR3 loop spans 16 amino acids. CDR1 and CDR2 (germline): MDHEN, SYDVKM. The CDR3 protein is CASSLRTDYSNQPQHF. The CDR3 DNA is TGTGCCAGCAGTTTGAGGACGGATTATAGCAATCAGCCCCAGCATTTT.

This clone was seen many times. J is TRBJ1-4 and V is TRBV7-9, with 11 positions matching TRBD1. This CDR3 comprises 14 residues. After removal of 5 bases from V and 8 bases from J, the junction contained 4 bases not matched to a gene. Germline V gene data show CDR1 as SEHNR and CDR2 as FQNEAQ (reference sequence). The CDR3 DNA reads TGTGCCAGCAGCGCCGGACAGGGGGCGGAAAAACTGTTTTTT. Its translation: CASSAGQGAEKLFF.

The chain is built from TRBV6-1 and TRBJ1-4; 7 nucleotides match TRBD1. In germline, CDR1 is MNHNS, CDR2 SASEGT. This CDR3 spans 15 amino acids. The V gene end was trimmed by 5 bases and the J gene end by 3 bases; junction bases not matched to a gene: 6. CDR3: CASSLGGTANEKLFF. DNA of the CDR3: TGTGCCAGCAGTCTAGGGGGGACAGCTAATGAAAAACTGTTTTTT.

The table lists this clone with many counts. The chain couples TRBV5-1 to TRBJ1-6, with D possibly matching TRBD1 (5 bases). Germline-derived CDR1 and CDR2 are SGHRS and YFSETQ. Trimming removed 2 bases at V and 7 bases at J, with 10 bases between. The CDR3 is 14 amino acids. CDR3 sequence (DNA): TGCGCCAGCAGCTTTTCAGGGTCCAATTCACCCCTCCACTTT. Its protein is CASSFSGSNSPLHF. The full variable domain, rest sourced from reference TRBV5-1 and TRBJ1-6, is KAGVTQTPRYLIKTRGQQVTLSCSPISGHRSVSWYQQTPGQGLQFLFEYFSETQRNKGNFPGRFSGRQFSNSRSEMNVSTLELGDSALYLCASSFSGSNSPLHFGNGTRLTVT.

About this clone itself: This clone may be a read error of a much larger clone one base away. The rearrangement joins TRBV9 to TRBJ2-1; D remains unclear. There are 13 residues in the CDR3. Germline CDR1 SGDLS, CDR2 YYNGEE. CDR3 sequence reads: CASSTQSVDDQFF. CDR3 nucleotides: TGTGCCAGCAGCACGCAATCCGTGGATGATCAGTTCTTC.

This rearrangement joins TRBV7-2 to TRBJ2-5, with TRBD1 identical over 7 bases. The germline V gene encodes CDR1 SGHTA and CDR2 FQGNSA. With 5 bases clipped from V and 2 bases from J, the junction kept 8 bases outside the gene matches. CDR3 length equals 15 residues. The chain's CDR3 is CASSAQGMGQETQYF. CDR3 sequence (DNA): TGTGCCAGCAGCGCACAGGGGATGGGGCAAGAGACCCAGTACTTC.

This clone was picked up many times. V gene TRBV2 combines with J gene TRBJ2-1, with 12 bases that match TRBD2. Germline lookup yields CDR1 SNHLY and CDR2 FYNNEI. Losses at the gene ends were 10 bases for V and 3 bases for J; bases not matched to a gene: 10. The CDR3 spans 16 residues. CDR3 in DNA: TGTGCCAACCCCCCGACTAGCGGGAGAGACTACAATGAGCAGTTCTTC. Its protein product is CANPPTSGRDYNEQFF.

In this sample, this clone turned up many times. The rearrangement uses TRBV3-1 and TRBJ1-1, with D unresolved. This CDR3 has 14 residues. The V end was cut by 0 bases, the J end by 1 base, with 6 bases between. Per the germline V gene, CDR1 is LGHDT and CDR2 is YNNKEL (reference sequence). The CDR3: CASSQDPENTEAFF. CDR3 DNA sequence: TGTGCCAGCAGCCAAGATCCCGAGAACACTGAAGCTTTCTTT.

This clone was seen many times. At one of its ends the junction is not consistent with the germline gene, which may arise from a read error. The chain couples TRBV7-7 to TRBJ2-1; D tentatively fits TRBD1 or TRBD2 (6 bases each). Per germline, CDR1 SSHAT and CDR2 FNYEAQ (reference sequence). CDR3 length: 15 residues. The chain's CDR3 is CASSLGGGSYNEQFF. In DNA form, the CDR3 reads TGTGCTAGCAGCTTAGGAGGGGGCTCCTACAATGAGCAGTTCTTC.